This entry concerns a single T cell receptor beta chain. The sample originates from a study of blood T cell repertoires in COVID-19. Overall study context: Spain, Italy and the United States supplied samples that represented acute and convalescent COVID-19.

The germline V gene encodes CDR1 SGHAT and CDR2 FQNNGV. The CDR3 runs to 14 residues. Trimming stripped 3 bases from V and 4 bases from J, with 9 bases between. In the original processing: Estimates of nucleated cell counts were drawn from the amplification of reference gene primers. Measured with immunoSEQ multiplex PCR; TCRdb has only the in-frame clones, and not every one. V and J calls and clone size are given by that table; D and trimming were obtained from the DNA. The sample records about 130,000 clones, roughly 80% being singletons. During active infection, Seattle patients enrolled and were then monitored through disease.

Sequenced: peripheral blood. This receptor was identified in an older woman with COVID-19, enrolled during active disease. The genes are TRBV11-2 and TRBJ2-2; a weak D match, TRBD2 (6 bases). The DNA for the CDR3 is TGTGCCAGCAGCTTGGTGCGGGGCACCGGGGAGCTGTTTTTT. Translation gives CASSLVRGTGELFF. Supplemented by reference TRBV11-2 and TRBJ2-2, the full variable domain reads EAGVAQSPRYKIIEKRQSVAFWCNPISGHATLYWYQQILGQGPKLLIQFQNNGVVDDSQLPKDRFSAERLKGVDSTLKIQPAKLEDSAVYLCASSLVRGTGELFFGEGSRLTVL.